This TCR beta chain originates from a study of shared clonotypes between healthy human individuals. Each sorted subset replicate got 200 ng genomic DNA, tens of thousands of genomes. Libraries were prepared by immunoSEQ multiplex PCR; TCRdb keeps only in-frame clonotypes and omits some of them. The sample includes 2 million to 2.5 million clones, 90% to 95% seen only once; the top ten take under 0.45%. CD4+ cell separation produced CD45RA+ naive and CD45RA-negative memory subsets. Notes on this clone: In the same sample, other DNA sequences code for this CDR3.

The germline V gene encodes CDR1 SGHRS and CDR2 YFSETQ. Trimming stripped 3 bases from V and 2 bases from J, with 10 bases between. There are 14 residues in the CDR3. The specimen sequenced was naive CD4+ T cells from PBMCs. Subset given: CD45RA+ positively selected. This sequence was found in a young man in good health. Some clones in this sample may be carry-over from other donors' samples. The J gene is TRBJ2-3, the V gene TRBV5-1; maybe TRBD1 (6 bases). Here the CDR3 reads CASSSGTLTDTQYF. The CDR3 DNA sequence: TGCGCCAGCAGCTCCGGGACACTCACAGATACGCAGTATTTT. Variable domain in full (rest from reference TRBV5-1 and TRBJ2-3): KAGVTQTPRYLIKTRGQQVTLSCSPISGHRSVSWYQQTPGQGLQFLFEYFSETQRNKGNFPGRFSGRQFSNSRSEMNVSTLELGDSALYLCASSSGTLTDTQYFGPGTRLTVL.